Listed here are 27 T cell receptor beta chains from one sample, sequenced in a study of beta chain features in type 1 diabetes. Broader study findings: Significant though moderate, a shortening of TCRB CDR3s appeared in all four CD4+ subsets of Type 1 diabetes patients.

These receptors are not linked to any known antigen. cDNA synthesis used the whole RNA isolate, giving expressed TCRB sequences. Assay: immunoSEQ multiplex PCR; the TCRdb copy retains only in-frame clones and omits some. The sample lists around 280,000 clones, over 12% occurring once. Sequencing was performed on naive CD4+ T cells from blood. All receptors come from a man aged 18-30 years with type 1 diabetes.

J is TRBJ1-4 and V is TRBV29-1, with 7 bases fitting TRBD1. Losses at the gene ends were 4 bases for V and 7 bases for J; bases not matched to a gene: 12. The CDR3 consists of 15 residues. The V gene's germline CDR1 is SQVTM and CDR2 ANQGSEA. The CDR3 is CSVGSTGRLGEKLFF. The DNA for the CDR3 is TGCAGCGTTGGTTCGACAGGGAGGTTGGGTGAAAAACTGTTTTTT. The full variable domain, in which reference TRBV29-1 and TRBJ1-4 provide the parts outside the CDR3, is SAVISQKPSRDICQRGTSLTIQCQVDSQVTMMFWYRQQPGQSLTLIATANQGSEATYESGFVIDKFPISRPNLTFSTLTVSNMSPEDSSIYLCSVGSTGRLGEKLFFGSGTQLSVL.

The V gene is TRBV5-6, the J gene TRBJ2-7; D gene ambiguous. CDR3 length equals 11 residues. V lost 4 bases and J 3 bases, leaving 5 bases between the germline ends. From germline, CDR1 is SGHDT and CDR2 YYEEEE. In DNA form, the CDR3 reads TGTGCCAGCAGCCTAAACTACGAGCAGTACTTC. This codes for CASSLNYEQYF.

This clone has more than one count but fewer than ten. This sequence joins TRBV11-3 and TRBJ2-1, with D maybe TRBD2 (6 bases). The CDR3 spans 15 residues. Germline CDR1 is SGHNT and CDR2 is YENEEA. Trimming pared 2 bases from V and 1 base from J, leaving 9 bases between. CDR3 loop: CASSLISGSYNEQFF. The CDR3 DNA reads TGTGCCAGCAGCTTAATTAGCGGTTCCTACAATGAGCAGTTCTTC.

The chain is built from TRBV18 and TRBJ1-6; TRBD1 matches 7 bases. Germline V lookup: CDR1 KGHSH, CDR2 LQKENI. Trimming took 2 bases from V and 10 from J; bases not matched to a gene: 5. The CDR3 covers 14 residues. CDR3 loop: CASSPAGGQSPLHF. CDR3 DNA sequence: TGTGCCAGCTCACCAGCAGGGGGTCAGTCACCCCTCCACTTT.

In its sample, this clone was seen a few times. This chain links TRBV10-3 with TRBJ2-7; D is unclear. The CDR3 has 11 residues. The V and J ends lost 5 bases and 6 bases respectively, with 8 bases between them. Germline values: CDR1 ENHRY, CDR2 SYGVKD. In nucleotides, the CDR3 is TGTGCCATCAGTAGGTCGGGCGAGCAGTACTTC. Its translation is CAISRSGEQYF.

This clone has just a few counts. The chain couples TRBV5-6 to TRBJ2-5, with no clear D. This CDR3 region has 11 residues. Germline V gene lookup returns CDR1 SGHDT and CDR2 YYEEEE. Trimming stripped 5 bases from V and 5 bases from J, with 7 bases between. In nucleotides, the CDR3 is TGTGCCAGCAGGCTCGGGGAGACCCAGTACTTC. It specifies CASRLGETQYF.

This clone has just a few counts. This chain joins TRBV5-4 and TRBJ1-4, with D possibly being TRBD1 (5 bases). The V gene's germline CDR1 is SGHNT and CDR2 YYREEE (reference sequence). The CDR3 has 12 amino acids. V was shortened by 4 bases and J by 6 bases, with 7 bases between the two germline ends. The CDR3, as DNA: TGTGCCAGCAGCGGGGGGGATGAAAAACTGTTTTTT. Translating gives CASSGGDEKLFF.

This chain connects TRBV4-1 to TRBJ1-2; the match to TRBD1 covers 8 bases. The CDR3 runs 15 residues. Germline-derived CDR1 and CDR2 are MGHRA and YSYEKL. V shed 0 bases, J shed 5 bases, and the junction held 5 bases outside the gene matches. The CDR3 loop is CASSQDLDRGYGYTF. As DNA, the CDR3 is TGCGCCAGCAGCCAAGATCTTGACAGGGGATATGGCTACACCTTC.

This clone appeared a few times. The gene calls are TRBV5-1 and TRBJ2-2; D is unresolved. With 4 bases removed from V and 1 base from J, the gap between germline ends came to 11 bases. The CDR3 contains 15 residues. CDR1 and CDR2 (germline): SGHRS, YFSETQ. DNA of the CDR3: TGCGCCAGCAGCCCCCTAGTAGTGAACACCGGGGAGCTGTTTTTT. Its protein is CASSPLVVNTGELFF. Drawing the rest from reference TRBV5-1 and TRBJ2-2, the complete variable domain is KAGVTQTPRYLIKTRGQQVTLSCSPISGHRSVSWYQQTPGQGLQFLFEYFSETQRNKGNFPGRFSGRQFSNSRSEMNVSTLELGDSALYLCASSPLVVNTGELFFGEGSRLTVL.

This clone was picked up a small number of times. The CDR3 here is CASSPSGTGSDTQYF. The CDR3 DNA follows: TGTGCCAGCTCACCGTCCGGGACAGGGTCAGATACGCAGTATTTT. The chain joins TRBV18 to TRBJ2-3; 9 bases agree with TRBD1. The germline gives CDR1 KGHSH, CDR2 LQKENI. J was trimmed by 4 bases and V by 3 bases; bases with no gene match: 5. CDR3 length: 15 residues.

The rearrangement links TRBV11-2 to TRBJ2-7, with D perhaps matching TRBD2 (5 bases). CDR1 SGHAT and CDR2 FQNNGV come from the germline V gene. V lost 5 bases, J lost 3 bases, and 14 bases lay in between. The CDR3 extends over 14 amino acids. CDR3 nucleotide sequence: TGTGCCAGCAGCCCCGGTGGGGAGAACTACGAGCAGTACTTC. Protein sequence: CASSPGGENYEQYF. Looking up the rest from reference TRBV11-2 and TRBJ2-7 gives the full variable domain: EAGVAQSPRYKIIEKRQSVAFWCNPISGHATLYWYQQILGQGPKLLIQFQNNGVVDDSQLPKDRFSAERLKGVDSTLKIQPAKLEDSAVYLCASSPGGENYEQYFGPGTRLTVT.

This clone was counted only a few times. The rearrangement uses TRBV5-4 and TRBJ2-5, with a weak D call TRBD1 (6 bases). This CDR3 comprises 14 residues. Germline CDR1 reads SGHNT; CDR2 reads YYREEE (reference sequence). V was shortened by 4 bases and J by 6 bases, with 16 bases between the two germline ends. The CDR3 DNA follows: TGTGCCAGCAGCAACGGTCAGGGGTCGAAGACCCAGTACTTC. Residues: CASSNGQGSKTQYF.

The chain joins TRBV6-6 to TRBJ1-2; no clear D. Per germline, CDR1 MNHNY and CDR2 SVGAGI (reference sequence). The CDR3 length is 13 residues. Trimming removed 5 bases from V and 4 bases from J, with 11 bases in between. The DNA for the CDR3 is TGTGCCAGCAGTATGAGCAGCGGCTATGGCTACACCTTC. Encoded protein: CASSMSSGYGYTF.

The chain is built from TRBV29-1 and TRBJ2-1; D possibly corresponds to TRBD2 (6 bases). V lost 4 bases and J 3 bases, leaving 13 bases between the germline ends. There are 14 residues in the CDR3. From germline, CDR1 is SQVTM and CDR2 ANQGSEA. CDR3 amino acids: CSVAGVTGYNEQFF. The CDR3 bases are TGCAGCGTTGCGGGGGTTACGGGCTACAATGAGCAGTTCTTC.

This clone was counted only a few times. The J gene is TRBJ2-7, the V gene TRBV15; D is perhaps TRBD1 (7 bases). Trimming took off 8 bases at V and 2 bases at J, with 16 bases between the two ends. Germline CDR1 and CDR2: LNHNV and YYDKDF (reference sequence). CDR3 length equals 14 residues. For the CDR3, the DNA is TGTGCCACCGCCCGACAGGGAGGCCCCTACGAGCAGTACTTC. Protein: CATARQGGPYEQYF.

The chain employs TRBV30 and TRBJ1-3; D call uncertain. Per germline, CDR1 GTSNPN and CDR2 SVGIG (reference sequence). Trimming took 2 bases from V and 1 from J, leaving 6 bases between them. The length of the CDR3 is 13 residues. Here the CDR3 reads CAWSTGSGNTIYF. CDR3 bases: TGTGCCTGGAGTACGGGGTCTGGAAACACCATATATTTT.

The chain joins TRBV30 to TRBJ1-1; 11 nucleotides agree with TRBD1. CDR1 is GTSNPN and CDR2 is SVGIG in the germline V gene (reference sequence). Trimming took 4 bases from V and 5 from J; bases not matched to a gene: 3. This CDR3 has 13 amino acids. CDR3 nucleotides: TGTGCCTGGACGGGGACAGGGGGTACTGAAGCTTTCTTT. It encodes CAWTGTGGTEAFF.

This chain joins TRBV11-2 and TRBJ2-1, with 8 bases lining up with TRBD2. Trimming at V came to 6 bases and at J to 1 base, leaving 5 bases not matched to a gene. The CDR3 consists of 15 residues. CDR1 is SGHAT and CDR2 is FQNNGV in the germline V gene. The DNA of the CDR3 is TGTGCCAGCAGGATCGGGGGGGGGTCCTACAATGAGCAGTTCTTC. Translating gives CASRIGGGSYNEQFF. The whole variable domain, filled in from reference TRBV11-2 and TRBJ2-1, reads EAGVAQSPRYKIIEKRQSVAFWCNPISGHATLYWYQQILGQGPKLLIQFQNNGVVDDSQLPKDRFSAERLKGVDSTLKIQPAKLEDSAVYLCASRIGGGSYNEQFFGPGTRLTVL.

This clone was picked up a small number of times. The V call is TRBV11-3, the J call TRBJ2-1, with D tentatively TRBD1 (6 bases). This CDR3 has 15 residues. Trimming took 3 bases from V and 7 from J, leaving 16 bases between them. Germline CDR1 is SGHNT and CDR2 is YENEEA. The chain's CDR3 is CASSLGRGLGNEQFF. Written as DNA, the CDR3 is TGTGCCAGCAGCTTGGGAAGGGGGTTGGGAAATGAGCAGTTCTTC. Filled out from reference TRBV11-3 and TRBJ2-1, the complete variable domain reads EAGVVQSPRYKIIEKKQPVAFWCNPISGHNTLYWYLQNLGQGPELLIRYENEEAVDDSQLPKDRFSAERLKGVDSTLKIQPAELGDSAVYLCASSLGRGLGNEQFFGPGTRLTVL.

The chain carries TRBV12-5 and TRBJ1-5; D unclear. The CDR3 contains 13 residues. V was clipped by 1 base and J by 9 bases, with 10 bases between them. Germline CDR1 and CDR2: LGHNT and FRNRAP. CDR3 DNA: TGTGCTAGTGGTTTGGACTGGGCCGGGCCCCAGCATTTT. Translated: CASGLDWAGPQHF.

This clone showed up just a few times. This chain joins TRBV9 and TRBJ2-3, with a possible D match to TRBD2 (7 bases). The germline V gene has CDR1 SGDLS and CDR2 YYNGEE. CDR3 size: 18 residues. The germline V and J ends were trimmed by 0 bases and 4 bases, with 21 bases remaining between them. The CDR3 nucleotides are TGTGCCAGCAGCGTAGATGGGAGGGGGTGGGGGTCCGCAGATACGCAGTATTTT. It encodes CASSVDGRGWGSADTQYF. Filled out from reference TRBV9 and TRBJ2-3, the complete variable domain reads DSGVTQTPKHLITATGQRVTLRCSPRSGDLSVYWYQQSLDQGLQFLIQYYNGEERAKGNILERFSAQQFPDLHSELNLSSLELGDSALYFCASSVDGRGWGSADTQYFGPGTRLTVL.

This chain connects TRBV6-5 to TRBJ2-1; TRBD2 aligns across 8 bases. Germline CDR1 and CDR2: MNHEY and SVGAGI. The V gene end was trimmed by 5 bases and the J gene end by 9 bases; junction bases not matched to a gene: 12. The CDR3 is 15 residues long. The CDR3 protein is CASSRRGGTPAEQFF. In nucleotides, the CDR3 is TGTGCCAGCAGTCGCCGGGGGGGCACGCCAGCTGAGCAGTTCTTC.

The gene calls are TRBV10-3 and TRBJ2-4, with 7 bases that match TRBD1. Per germline, CDR1 ENHRY and CDR2 SYGVKD. The trim removed 1 base at V and 1 base at J, leaving 4 bases unmatched. The CDR3 sequence is 16 residues long. CDR3 nucleotides: TGTGCCATCAGTGAGTTTAGGGGGCCGGCCAAAAACATTCAGTACTTC. The encoded protein is CAISEFRGPAKNIQYF.

The chain joins TRBV9 to TRBJ2-3; TRBD1 might be the D (6 bases). The CDR3 is 16 amino acids. Germline V lookup: CDR1 SGDLS, CDR2 YYNGEE. Trimming left V 3 bases short and J 4 bases short, with 18 bases between. CDR3 in amino acids: CASSAQPTGFSDTQYF. CDR3 nucleotide sequence: TGTGCCAGCAGCGCTCAACCTACAGGGTTCTCAGATACGCAGTATTTT.

This chain links TRBV27 with TRBJ1-5; TRBD1 is a possible D gene (6 bases). This CDR3 is 13 amino acids long. Trimming removed 2 bases at V and 6 bases at J, with 8 bases between. Germline values: CDR1 MNHEY, CDR2 SMNVEV (reference sequence). Here the CDR3 reads CASSLQGFQPQHF. CDR3 sequence (DNA): TGTGCCAGCAGTTTACAGGGGTTTCAGCCCCAGCATTTT.

This clone was observed a handful of times. In the same sample, other DNA sequences code for this CDR3. This chain links TRBV19 with TRBJ2-7, with 8 nucleotides matching TRBD2. V trimming: 3 bases; J trimming: 3 bases; junction bases outside the gene matches: 7. The CDR3 totals 15 residues. Per germline, CDR1 LNHDA and CDR2 SQIVND (reference sequence). CDR3 sequence reads: CASSMSWRGVYEQYF. CDR3 DNA sequence: TGTGCCAGTAGTATGAGTTGGCGGGGGGTCTACGAGCAGTACTTC.

The V call is TRBV7-2, the J call TRBJ1-1, with D hard to call. The V gene lost 4 bases and the J gene lost 3 bases, with 12 bases spanning the gap. Germline lookup yields CDR1 SGHTA and CDR2 FQGNSA. The CDR3 is made up of 14 amino acids. Here the CDR3 DNA reads TGTGCCAGCAGCTCGGCGGGGTGGGACACTGAAGCTTTCTTT. This gives the protein CASSSAGWDTEAFF.